One sample yielded the 28 T cell receptor beta chains listed below, sequenced in a study of PD-L1 blockade in urothelial cancer. Specified time point: pretreatment peripheral blood. Only in-frame clones appear in the TCRdb table, and some are missing; sequencing was by immunoSEQ multiplex PCR. The repertoire holds approximately 67,000 clones, with approximately 86% as singletons. The sequenced sample was PBMCs, obtained around atezolizumab (anti-PD-L1) treatment. All receptors derive from a man aged 60 to 75 with urothelial cancer.

The J gene is TRBJ2-3, the V gene TRBV25-1; weak D call: TRBD1 (6 bases). This CDR3 is 15 amino acids long. V dropped 2 bases and J dropped 1 base, with 10 bases sitting between them. CDR1 MGHDK and CDR2 SYGVNS come from the germline V gene. For the CDR3, the DNA is TGTGCCAGCAGTGAAGGGGGCATCCGCACAGATACGCAGTATTTT. It codes for CASSEGGIRTDTQYF.

The chain has TRBV5-1 and TRBJ2-2, with a tentative D call TRBD1 (6 bases). This CDR3 region has 13 residues. V was cut by 3 bases and J by 4 bases, with 7 bases left in between. CDR1 is SGHRS, CDR2 YFSETQ, per germline. CDR3 loop: CASSSQGTGELFF. The CDR3 DNA sequence: TGCGCCAGCAGCTCACAGGGCACCGGGGAGCTGTTTTTT.

The V call is TRBV19, the J call TRBJ1-6, with a tentative D call TRBD1 (5 bases). Per the germline V gene, CDR1 is LNHDA and CDR2 is SQIVND (reference sequence). Between the trimmed V and J ends, which lost 6 bases and 0 bases, there was a span of 12 bases. The CDR3 length is 16 residues. The CDR3 region is CASRDGGSSYNSPLHF. The CDR3 DNA sequence: TGTGCCAGTAGGGACGGGGGGAGCTCCTATAATTCACCCCTCCACTTT. The full variable domain, in which reference TRBV19 and TRBJ1-6 provide the parts outside the CDR3, is DGGITQSPKYLFRKEGQNVTLSCEQNLNHDAMYWYRQDPGQGLRLIYYSQIVNDFQKGDIAEGYSVSREKKESFPLTVTSAQKNPTAFYLCASRDGGSSYNSPLHFGNGTRLTVT.

This clone was counted between two and nine times. This chain connects TRBV10-2 to TRBJ1-5, with D possibly TRBD1 on 5 matching bases. There are 15 residues in the CDR3. In germline, CDR1 is WSHSY, CDR2 SAAADI. V was clipped by 3 bases and J by 1 base, with 10 bases between them. The CDR3 nucleotides read TGCGCCAGCAGTGACGCGGGACCGAGCAATCAGCCCCAGCATTTT. Its protein product is CASSDAGPSNQPQHF.

The rearrangement joins TRBV5-4 to TRBJ1-2; D ambiguous. The V gene's germline CDR1 is SGHNT and CDR2 YYREEE (reference sequence). Trimming took 0 bases from V and 0 from J, leaving 9 bases between them. The CDR3 consists of 15 residues. The CDR3 reads CASSLGAGTNYGYTF. The CDR3 nucleotides read TGTGCCAGCAGCTTGGGGGCAGGCACTAACTATGGCTACACCTTC.

This clone was recorded a few times. V and J are TRBV4-2 and TRBJ2-3; 8 bases agree with TRBD2. Trimming took 1 base from V and 2 from J; bases not matched to a gene: 8. CDR1 is LGHNA, CDR2 YNFKEQ, per germline. CDR3 size: 17 residues. CDR3 protein: CASSQGGAGDPTDTQYF. CDR3 DNA sequence: TGTGCCAGCAGCCAAGGTGGAGCGGGGGACCCCACAGATACGCAGTATTTT.

Here the CDR3 reads CASSLDSKGTQYF. As DNA, the CDR3 is TGTGCCAGCAGCTTGGACAGCAAAGGAACCCAGTACTTC. The rearrangement links TRBV5-4 to TRBJ2-5, with D unclear. The V gene's germline CDR1 is SGHNT and CDR2 YYREEE (reference sequence). This CDR3 contains 13 residues. Trimming took 0 bases from V and 8 from J, leaving 11 bases between them. The complete variable domain, with remaining parts taken from reference TRBV5-4 and TRBJ2-5, reads ETGVTQSPTHLIKTRGQQVTLRCSSQSGHNTVSWYQQALGQGPQFIFQYYREEENGRGNFPPRFSGLQFPNYSSELNVNALELDDSALYLCASSLDSKGTQYFGPGTRLLVL.

This chain connects TRBV11-2 to TRBJ2-5, with TRBD2 matching over 13 bases. Germline assignment: CDR1 SGHAT and CDR2 FQNNGV. V was pared by 4 bases and J by 2 bases, with 4 bases of the junction left unmatched. This CDR3 is built from 16 residues. CDR3 sequence: CASSSTTSGGQETQYF. CDR3 nucleotides: TGTGCCAGCAGCTCAACGACTAGCGGGGGGCAAGAGACCCAGTACTTC.

The chain recombines TRBV6-5 with TRBJ1-5; D ambiguous. The CDR3 has 14 amino acids. The V end was cut by 4 bases, the J end by 4 bases, with 11 bases between. The germline V gene encodes CDR1 MNHEY and CDR2 SVGAGI. CDR3 in DNA: TGTGCCAGCAGTTCCTACCTTAATAATCAGCCCCAGCATTTT. This translates into CASSSYLNNQPQHF.

This chain connects TRBV28 to TRBJ1-2; tentatively, D is TRBD1 (6 bases). Germline loops: CDR1 MDHEN, CDR2 SYDVKM. The CDR3 consists of 12 residues. V gave up 6 bases and J gave up 2 bases, with 7 bases separating them. In DNA form, the CDR3 reads TGTGCCAGCAGAACAGGGAACTATGGCTACACCTTC. It yields the protein CASRTGNYGYTF.

The chain employs TRBV19 and TRBJ1-1, with 8 bases fitting TRBD1. Germline CDR1 and CDR2: LNHDA and SQIVND (reference sequence). This CDR3 contains 14 residues. The V segment lost 6 bases and the J segment 1 base; nucleotides outside the gene matches: 4. The CDR3 is CASSRQGSNTEAFF. CDR3 nucleotides: TGTGCCAGTAGCCGACAGGGGTCGAACACTGAAGCTTTCTTT.

The chain uses TRBV30 and TRBJ1-5; no reliable D call. CDR1 is GTSNPN and CDR2 is SVGIG in the germline V gene (reference sequence). The ends were cut back, 2 bases at V and 7 bases at J, with 12 bases in the middle. The CDR3 extends over 13 amino acids. CDR3 amino acids: CAWSKPERQPQHF. DNA for the CDR3: TGTGCCTGGAGTAAACCCGAGCGACAGCCCCAGCATTTT.

The gene calls are TRBV15 and TRBJ1-2, with D possibly matching TRBD1 (6 bases). The CDR3 extends over 14 amino acids. Germline CDR1 is LNHNV and CDR2 is YYDKDF (reference sequence). The ends were cut back, 0 bases at V and 8 bases at J, with 13 bases in the middle. The CDR3 sequence: CATSRDGGTRGYTF. CDR3 nucleotides: TGTGCCACCAGCAGAGACGGTGGGACACGGGGCTACACCTTC.

The chain couples TRBV29-1 to TRBJ1-4; 8 positions agree with TRBD1. J gave up 0 bases and V 4 bases, and 4 bases lay outside the gene matches. CDR1 and CDR2 (germline): SQVTM, ANQGSEA. This CDR3 contains 15 residues. In nucleotides, the CDR3 is TGCAGCGTTGTGGGACAGGATACAACTAATGAAAAACTGTTTTTT. Residues: CSVVGQDTTNEKLFF.

The chain uses TRBV9 and TRBJ1-1; TRBD1 matches at 7 bases. Germline V gene data show CDR1 as SGDLS and CDR2 as YYNGEE. The CDR3 totals 15 residues. J lost 5 bases, V lost 3 bases, and 10 bases had no gene match. The CDR3: CASSARQGSNTEAFF. The CDR3 DNA is TGTGCCAGCAGCGCCCGACAGGGCAGTAATACTGAAGCTTTCTTT. Variable domain in full (rest from reference TRBV9 and TRBJ1-1): DSGVTQTPKHLITATGQRVTLRCSPRSGDLSVYWYQQSLDQGLQFLIQYYNGEERAKGNILERFSAQQFPDLHSELNLSSLELGDSALYFCASSARQGSNTEAFFGQGTRLTVV.

The chain carries TRBV6-1 and TRBJ2-2; 10 bases map to TRBD1. Trimming took 4 bases from V and 5 from J; bases not matched to a gene: 7. The germline CDR1 and CDR2 sequences are MNHNS and SASEGT. The length of the CDR3 is 16 residues. CDR3: CASSGRDRGRTGELFF. In DNA, the CDR3 is TGTGCCAGCAGTGGCCGGGACAGGGGTAGGACCGGGGAGCTGTTTTTT.

V is TRBV25-1 and J is TRBJ1-5, with 7 bases fitting TRBD1. Germline loops: CDR1 MGHDK, CDR2 SYGVNS. This CDR3 has 16 amino acids. V lost 6 bases, J lost 3 bases, and 11 bases stayed unmatched. CDR3 nucleotides: TGTGCCAGCAGCCCCCCCGGGACAGACGCCAATCAGCCCCAGCATTTT. This sequence encodes CASSPPGTDANQPQHF.

The chain joins TRBV6-5 to TRBJ2-1, with D perhaps TRBD1 (6 bases). With 2 bases removed from V and 8 bases from J, the gap between germline ends came to 13 bases. The CDR3 contains 14 residues. Per germline, CDR1 MNHEY and CDR2 SVGAGI. The CDR3 DNA sequence: TGTGCCAGCAGTTACCAAACAGGGTTGGATGAGCAGTTCTTC. Translated, it gives CASSYQTGLDEQFF.

V usage is TRBV11-3 and J usage is TRBJ2-5; 11 nucleotides align to TRBD2. The CDR3 consists of 16 residues. The J segment lost 2 bases and the V segment lost 2 bases, leaving 4 bases of the junction unmatched. CDR1 and CDR2 from the germline V gene are SGHNT and YENEEA. CDR3 amino acids: CASSLLIAGGQETQYF. The CDR3 DNA reads as TGTGCCAGCAGCTTACTAATAGCGGGGGGGCAAGAGACCCAGTACTTC.

The V and J genes are TRBV7-9 and TRBJ1-4; D may be TRBD1 (6 bases). There are 15 residues in the CDR3. V was clipped by 5 bases and J by 3 bases, with 13 bases between them. Germline CDR1 is SEHNR and CDR2 is FQNEAQ (reference sequence). CDR3 DNA sequence: TGTGCCAGCAGCGGCGGGGGGGCTGCTAATGAAAAACTGTTTTTT. Its protein product is CASSGGGAANEKLFF.

The chain has TRBV11-3 and TRBJ2-1; D is perhaps TRBD2 (5 bases). V dropped 1 base and J dropped 9 bases, with 13 bases sitting between them. The CDR3 covers 14 residues. CDR1 and CDR2 (germline): SGHNT, YENEEA. The CDR3 is CASSLVTGFGEQFF. DNA of the CDR3: TGTGCCAGCAGCTTAGTTACGGGGTTCGGTGAGCAGTTCTTC.

The rearrangement links TRBV7-2 to TRBJ1-5; TRBD1 matches 9 bases. Trimming cost V 5 bases and J 0 bases; bases outside gene matches: 5. The germline V gene has CDR1 SGHTA and CDR2 FQGNSA. CDR3 length: 16 residues. CDR3 region: CASSRTGANSNQPQHF. DNA of the CDR3: TGTGCCAGCAGCAGGACAGGGGCGAATAGCAATCAGCCCCAGCATTTT.

Points on this clone: A read error may account for a junction end that differs from germline. The chain joins TRBV30 to TRBJ1-2; 9 bases are shared with TRBD1. Germline-derived CDR1 and CDR2 are GTSNPN and SVGIG (reference sequence). The CDR3 spans 12 residues. This CDR3 is CAWKGTGPGYTF. In DNA form, the CDR3 reads TGTGCTTGGAAGGGGACAGGGCCCGGCTACACCTTC.

The V and J genes are TRBV19 and TRBJ2-7; D possibly corresponds to TRBD2 (7 bases). CDR3 length: 16 amino acids. Deletions cut 3 bases from V and 6 bases from J, with 21 bases between. From germline, CDR1 is LNHDA and CDR2 SQIVND (reference sequence). Here the CDR3 DNA reads TGTGCCAGTAGTATTGGGAGTGGGGGGGCGCCTTCCGAGCAGTACTTC. It yields the protein CASSIGSGGAPSEQYF.

This clone was seen many times. CDR3 nucleotide sequence: TGCAGCGTAGGAGGGACAGACTCCTACGAGCAGTACTTC. Residues: CSVGGTDSYEQYF. The chain combines TRBV29-1 with TRBJ2-7, with D possibly matching TRBD1 (7 bases). Deletions cut 6 bases from V and 0 bases from J, with 12 bases between. Germline-derived CDR1 and CDR2 are SQVTM and ANQGSEA. This CDR3 is built from 13 residues.

The rearrangement uses TRBV29-1 and TRBJ2-7, with unresolved D. The germline gives CDR1 SQVTM, CDR2 ANQGSEA. Between the trimmed V and J ends, which lost 3 bases and 2 bases, there was a span of 11 bases. The CDR3 has 13 amino acids. The CDR3 spells CSVEGEGTYEQYF. DNA for the CDR3: TGCAGCGTTGAGGGCGAAGGAACCTACGAGCAGTACTTC.

The J gene is TRBJ2-6, the V gene TRBV6-6; TRBD2 matches at 8 bases. Germline CDR1 MNHNY, CDR2 SVGAGI (reference sequence). The V segment lost 7 bases and the J segment 2 bases; nucleotides outside the gene matches: 7. The CDR3 covers 16 residues. The CDR3 loop reads CASTLGGAPGANVLTF. Written as DNA, the CDR3 is TGTGCCAGCACCCTCGGGGGGGCGCCTGGGGCCAACGTCCTGACTTTC.

V gene TRBV18 combines with J gene TRBJ1-6; D possibly corresponds to TRBD1 (6 bases). Germline assignment: CDR1 KGHSH and CDR2 LQKENI. CDR3 length: 14 residues. The ends were cut back, 5 bases at V and 7 bases at J, with 12 bases in the middle. The CDR3, as DNA: TGTGCCAGCTCAAAAGACAGGAAGAATTCACCCCTCCACTTT. As protein: CASSKDRKNSPLHF.